The 17 T cell receptor beta chains below all came from one sample that was sequenced in a study of T cells in Graves' hyperthyroidism and ophthalmopathy. The TCR beta CDR3 regions underwent amplification using RNA transcripts as the source. The TCR CDR3 was amplified in a first-round RT-PCR using the HTBI primer set. TCRdb re-called the multiplex PCR reads with MiXCR, one entry per CDR3 protein. Of about 270,000 distinct CDR3 sequences listed, 20% to 25% are singletons. Sequencing was performed on blood. Source of these receptors: a man in his forties with Graves' hyperthyroidism that later progressed to Graves' ophthalmopathy.

The chain uses TRBV6-5 and TRBJ2-5, with a weak D call TRBD1 (6 bases). The CDR3 spans 14 residues. Germline assignment: CDR1 MNHEY and CDR2 SVGAGI. V shed 2 bases and J shed 1 base, with 8 bases lying between them. Here the CDR3 reads CASSYGGRQETQYF. As DNA, the CDR3 is TGTGCCAGCAGTTACGGGGGCCGCCAAGAGACCCAGTACTTC.

This clonotype was counted many times. This rearrangement joins TRBV19 to TRBJ1-5; D remains unclear. Germline lookup yields CDR1 LNHDA and CDR2 SQIVND (reference sequence). The ends were cut back, 6 bases at V and 7 bases at J, with 10 bases in the middle. This CDR3 is built from 12 residues. CDR3 in DNA: TGTGCCAGTAGCGACCAAAACCAGCCCCAGCATTTT. Translated: CASSDQNQPQHF.

This clonotype has just one count. The chain recombines TRBV6-5 with TRBJ2-5; the match to TRBD2 covers 8 bases. V was clipped by 4 bases and J by 5 bases; unmatched bases: 9. The CDR3 contains 15 residues. Looked up from germline, CDR1 is MNHEY and CDR2 is SVGAGI. In DNA form, the CDR3 reads TGTGCCAGCAGTTCGACGGGGGGGCCAGGGGAGACCCAGTACTTC. Amino acid sequence: CASSSTGGPGETQYF.

The J gene is TRBJ2-5, the V gene TRBV6-2 or TRBV6-3; 13 bases align to TRBD2. The CDR3 length is 16 residues. Germline lookup yields CDR1 MNHEY and CDR2 SVGEGT. V was pared by 6 bases and J by 5 bases, with 9 bases of the junction left unmatched. In DNA, the CDR3 is TGTGCCAGCAGCTGGACTAGCGGGAGACCAGCGGAGACCCAGTACTTC. This gives the protein CASSWTSGRPAETQYF.

This clonotype was counted at least ten times. The gene calls are TRBV20-1 and TRBJ2-7; TRBD2 matches 10 bases. The CDR3 extends over 16 amino acids. Germline trimming cut 6 bases from V and 3 bases from J; bases unmatched to any gene: 14. Germline V gene data show CDR1 as DFQATT and CDR2 as SNEGSKA (reference sequence). The CDR3 protein is CSAAAGDRLAGYEQYF. The CDR3 DNA reads as TGCAGTGCCGCAGCGGGCGATCGACTAGCGGGCTACGAGCAGTACTTC.

There are many counts of this clonotype. This chain joins TRBV6-2 or TRBV6-3 and TRBJ1-5; no clear D. CDR3 length: 12 amino acids. CDR1 is MNHEY, CDR2 SVGEGT, per germline. V dropped 0 bases and J dropped 7 bases, with 4 bases sitting between them. CDR3: CASSYSSQPQHF. The CDR3 DNA is TGTGCCAGCAGTTACTCTTCCCAGCCCCAGCATTTT.

This clonotype was detected ten times or more. The V and J genes are TRBV29-1 and TRBJ2-7; 8 nucleotides agree with TRBD2. Germline trimming cut 7 bases from V and 2 bases from J; bases unmatched to any gene: 10. The CDR3 is 14 residues long. The V gene's germline CDR1 is SQVTM and CDR2 ANQGSEA. The chain's CDR3 is CSARTSGPPYEQYF. The CDR3 DNA reads TGCAGCGCTCGAACTAGCGGACCTCCCTACGAGCAGTACTTC.

This clonotype was recorded at least ten times. This chain uses TRBV28 with TRBJ1-1, with D unresolved. Germline V gene lookup returns CDR1 MDHEN and CDR2 SYDVKM. The CDR3 spans 13 residues. The V end was cut by 6 bases, the J end by 0 bases, with 8 bases between. The CDR3 DNA is TGTGCCAGCAGCGAGGCGGTGAACACTGAAGCTTTCTTT. Its protein product is CASSEAVNTEAFF.

The CDR3 spells CASSLPGQNAYEQYF. The CDR3 DNA follows: TGTGCCAGCAGTTTACCCGGACAGAATGCCTACGAGCAGTACTTC. The chain carries TRBV12-3 or TRBV12-4 and TRBJ2-7; possible D gene TRBD1, 6 bases. The CDR3 spans 15 residues. V was cut by 2 bases and J by 2 bases, with 13 bases left in between.

This clonotype was counted ten times or more. The V and J genes are TRBV30 and TRBJ1-1, with no clear D. The CDR3 totals 13 residues. The V gene's germline CDR1 is GTSNPN and CDR2 SVGIG (reference sequence). The V gene lost 2 bases and the J gene lost 1 base, with 8 bases spanning the gap. The DNA of the CDR3 is TGTGCCTGGAGTCCAGGAGAGAACACTGAAGCTTTCTTT. Translation: CAWSPGENTEAFF. Filled out from reference TRBV30 and TRBJ1-1, the complete variable domain reads SQTIHQWPATLVQPVGSPLSLECTVEGTSNPNLYWYRQAAGRGLQLLFYSVGIGQISSEVPQNLSASRPQDRQFILSSKKLLLSDSGFYLCAWSPGENTEAFFGQGTRLTVV.

In its sample, this clonotype was seen many times. This chain joins TRBV11-2 and TRBJ1-2, with TRBD1 as a possible D gene (5 bases). CDR3 length: 16 residues. V shed 6 bases and J shed 4 bases, with 21 bases lying between them. CDR1 and CDR2 from the germline V gene are SGHAT and FQNNGV. Here the CDR3 DNA reads TGTGCCAGCAGACATTTTAGGGGTCGTTTGGCCTATGGCTACACCTTC. Translating it yields CASRHFRGRLAYGYTF. The full variable domain, completed using reference TRBV11-2 and TRBJ1-2, is EAGVAQSPRYKIIEKRQSVAFWCNPISGHATLYWYQQILGQGPKLLIQFQNNGVVDDSQLPKDRFSAERLKGVDSTLKIQPAKLEDSAVYLCASRHFRGRLAYGYTFGSGTRLTVV.

This chain links TRBV27 with TRBJ2-5; 8 bases are a match to TRBD2. Germline values: CDR1 MNHEY, CDR2 SMNVEV (reference sequence). The CDR3 extends over 17 amino acids. V lost 4 bases and J lost 3; bases outside the gene matches: 13. The CDR3 nucleotides read TGTGCCAGCAGTTACGGGGGGCCGGGGGGGGTCGAAGAGACCCAGTACTTC. This sequence encodes CASSYGGPGGVEETQYF.

In its sample, this clonotype was seen many times. The rearrangement joins TRBV2 to TRBJ2-7; TRBD2 aligns across 11 bases. Looked up from germline, CDR1 is SNHLY and CDR2 is FYNNEI. The J segment lost 5 bases and the V segment lost 3 bases, leaving 3 bases of the junction unmatched. The CDR3 loop spans 14 amino acids. The CDR3 loop is CASSDSGRVNEQYF. For the CDR3, the DNA is TGTGCCAGCAGTGATAGCGGGAGGGTAAACGAGCAGTACTTC.

This clonotype was found a few times. The rearrangement links TRBV27 to TRBJ2-2; 7 bases map to TRBD2. With 2 bases clipped from V and 2 bases from J, the junction kept 14 bases outside the gene matches. CDR1 and CDR2 (germline): MNHEY, SMNVEV (reference sequence). The CDR3 covers 19 residues. Here the CDR3 DNA reads TGTGCCAGCAGTTTAAGGGTGTGGGGAGCTAGCGGTAACACCGGGGAGCTGTTTTTT. Amino acid sequence: CASSLRVWGASGNTGELFF.

This clonotype has a count of ten or more. The chain employs TRBV5-1 and TRBJ2-7; 11 nucleotides line up with TRBD2. The CDR3 loop spans 14 amino acids. V shed 7 bases and J 2 bases; nucleotides not matched to a gene: 5. Germline loops: CDR1 SGHRS, CDR2 YFSETQ. The CDR3 loop is CASGTSGPPYEQYF. The CDR3 nucleotides are TGCGCCAGCGGGACTAGCGGCCCTCCCTACGAGCAGTACTTC.

This clonotype was counted ten times or more. This sequence joins TRBV29-1 and TRBJ1-2; TRBD1 aligns across 9 bases. The CDR3 has 15 residues. Per the germline V gene, CDR1 is SQVTM and CDR2 is ANQGSEA. The V segment lost 4 bases and the J segment 3 bases; nucleotides outside the gene matches: 9. The CDR3 here is CSVAEGTGLDYGYTF. DNA of the CDR3: TGCAGCGTTGCGGAAGGGACAGGGTTAGACTATGGCTACACCTTC. Based on the CDR3 plus reference TRBV29-1 and TRBJ1-2, the full variable domain is SAVISQKPSRDICQRGTSLTIQCQVDSQVTMMFWYRQQPGQSLTLIATANQGSEATYESGFVIDKFPISRPNLTFSTLTVSNMSPEDSSIYLCSVAEGTGLDYGYTFGSGTRLTVV.

This clonotype was recorded many times. The rearrangement links TRBV18 to TRBJ2-7; no clear D gene. In germline, CDR1 is KGHSH, CDR2 LQKENI. V lost 4 bases and J lost 4, with 11 bases in between. The CDR3 spans 13 residues. CDR3 loop: CASSQSGKYEQYF. In DNA, the CDR3 is TGTGCCAGCTCACAGTCTGGGAAGTACGAGCAGTACTTC.